The present entry profiles one T cell receptor (beta chain) with its context. Those who participated ranged in age from roughly 18 to 90 years and resided in about two dozen US areas. Participants' reported clinical history set cohort assignment. This specimen comes from a study of blood T cell repertoires in COVID-19. Across the whole study: Samples came from the United States, Italy and Spain, spanning acute and convalescent COVID-19. Sources were T cells, B-cell-depleted T cells, or PBMCs; the material itself was cDNA or gDNA.

The CDR3 contains 16 residues. Generated by immunoSEQ multiplex PCR, the TCRdb table keeps only in-frame clones and is missing some. The table records under 200,000 clones, around 86% of them present only once. The J gene is TRBJ1-4, the V gene TRBV21-1; the table assigns TRBD1, which was not confirmed against the DNA. TRBV21-1 is a pseudogene. The origin of this receptor is a man aged 35 to 55 with acute COVID-19. The source material was PBMCs or T cells enriched from blood (not recorded which). CDR3 DNA: TGTGCCAGCAGCACAAAGTACAGGGGGCGGCTCCGTGAGGTGTTTTTT. It specifies CASSTKYRGRLREVFF.